One TCR beta chain is described in this entry. This table comes from immunoSEQ multiplex PCR, and its TCRdb copy is limited to in-frame clones, with some not included. Here the sample spans some 65,000 clones, under 95% being singletons. The sample belongs to a study of blood T cell repertoires in COVID-19. Study in general: The origin of the acute and convalescent COVID-19 samples was the United States, Italy and Spain.

Germline-derived CDR1 and CDR2 are LNHDA and SQIVND (reference sequence). The CDR3 extends over 13 amino acids. V was trimmed by 11 bases and J by 2 bases, leaving 12 bases between them. Sequenced input: peripheral blood. This clonotype was sampled from a man between 60 and 75 years old with acute or convalescent COVID-19. The chain employs TRBV19 and TRBJ2-2; D remains unclear. CDR3 sequence (DNA): TGTGCCCTGGGTGGAGTCAACACCGGGGAGCTGTTTTTT. Its protein is CALGGVNTGELFF.